The 30 T cell receptor beta chains below come from one sample, sequenced in a study of OX40 agonist ivuxolimab in advanced cancers. The receptor library was made with the immunoSEQ multiplex PCR assay. What TCRdb holds here is the immuneACCESS table cut down to in-frame rearrangements. Part of the clones is not present; checked against another copy, under half of the missing clones reflect an unresolved V gene, and the others are unexplained. In this sample the table shows about 83,000 clones, about 85% of which occur a single time. The top ten constitute more than 0.6% of the sample. Specimen: CD4+ or CD8+ T cells sorted from blood, collected in a trial of the OX40 agonist ivuxolimab. These receptors all stem from an adult with an advanced solid tumor such as melanoma, head and neck, liver or kidney cancer.

The gene calls are TRBV2 and TRBJ2-2; 8 bases align to TRBD2. Unmatched junction bases numbered 9, after V lost 3 bases and J lost 6 bases. Germline V lookup: CDR1 SNHLY, CDR2 FYNNEI. The CDR3 loop spans 16 amino acids. The CDR3 loop is CASSERPGLESGELFF. CDR3 in DNA: TGTGCCAGCAGTGAGAGGCCGGGACTAGAATCCGGGGAGCTGTTTTTT.

The rearrangement joins TRBV9 to TRBJ2-1; no clear D. Germline values: CDR1 SGDLS, CDR2 YYNGEE. The V and J ends lost 0 bases and 4 bases respectively, with 11 bases between them. CDR3 size: 15 residues. For the CDR3, the DNA is TGTGCCAGCAGCGTAGAGTGGCAGGTTTACAATGAGCAGTTCTTC. Amino acid sequence: CASSVEWQVYNEQFF.

The rearrangement uses TRBV7-9 and TRBJ2-7; 10 nucleotides line up with TRBD2. In germline, CDR1 is SEHNR, CDR2 FQNEAQ (reference sequence). Unmatched junction bases numbered 4, after V lost 1 base and J lost 4 bases. This CDR3 is 15 amino acids long. The CDR3 sequence is CASSLVSGGLYEQYF. The CDR3 bases are TGTGCCAGCAGCTTAGTTAGCGGGGGGCTTTACGAGCAGTACTTC.

This chain uses TRBV4-1 with TRBJ2-2; D not resolved. The germline V gene encodes CDR1 MGHRA and CDR2 YSYEKL. This CDR3 contains 13 residues. V was trimmed by 2 bases and J by 5 bases, leaving 6 bases between them. This CDR3 is CASSQFWTGELFF. In DNA form, the CDR3 reads TGCGCCAGCAGCCAATTTTGGACCGGGGAGCTGTTTTTT.

In this sample, this clone turned up a few times. The rearrangement joins TRBV6-6 to TRBJ2-7; TRBD1 matches at 7 bases. This CDR3 contains 12 residues. Germline V gene data show CDR1 as MNHNY and CDR2 as SVGAGI (reference sequence). CDR3: CVAGTAPYEQYF. CDR3 DNA: TGTGTGGCCGGGACAGCCCCCTACGAGCAGTACTTC.

This chain connects TRBV6-1 to TRBJ1-2; 9 bases are a match to TRBD1. The CDR3 spans 14 residues. The ends lost 6 bases at V and 7 bases at J; junction bases unmatched: 9. CDR1 and CDR2 from the germline V gene are MNHNS and SASEGT. In nucleotides, the CDR3 is TGTGCCAGCAGGAACAGGGGGCGGTTAGGTGGCTACACCTTC. Translating it yields CASRNRGRLGGYTF.

The chain couples TRBV5-4 to TRBJ1-2; tentative D call: TRBD1 (6 bases). Germline V CDR1 and CDR2: SGHNT, YYREEE (reference sequence). The CDR3 extends over 15 amino acids. Trimming stripped 0 bases from V and 5 bases from J, with 14 bases between. The chain's CDR3 is CASSLDSGDRYGYTF. The CDR3 nucleotides read TGTGCCAGCAGCTTGGATTCAGGGGATAGGTATGGCTACACCTTC.

V and J are TRBV2 and TRBJ2-5; D possibly corresponds to TRBD2 (6 bases). Trimming shortened V by 8 bases and J by 2 bases, and 15 bases separated the two germline ends. Germline V CDR1 and CDR2: SNHLY, FYNNEI. CDR3 length: 14 amino acids. For the CDR3, the DNA is TGTGCCAGCTTACGGGAGCCCTTACAAGAGACCCAGTACTTC. Its protein is CASLREPLQETQYF. Full variable domain (remainder filled in from reference TRBV2 and TRBJ2-5): EPEVTQTPSHQVTQMGQEVILRCVPISNHLYFYWYRQILGQKVEFLVSFYNNEISEKSEIFDDQFSVERPDGSNFTLKIRSTKLEDSAMYFCASLREPLQETQYFGPGTRLLVL.

The CDR3 spells CASSLGAGGGGTEAFF. The CDR3 DNA is TGTGCCAGCAGCTTAGGGGCAGGGGGTGGAGGCACTGAAGCTTTCTTT. The chain recombines TRBV7-3 with TRBJ1-1, with 7 positions matching TRBD1. This CDR3 is 16 amino acids long. CDR1 and CDR2 (germline): SGHTA, FQGTGA. The V and J ends lost 2 bases and 4 bases, in that order; junction bases with no gene match: 10.

The V gene is TRBV7-2, the J gene TRBJ1-2; TRBD1 matches 8 bases. The germline CDR1 and CDR2 sequences are SGHTA and FQGNSA. The CDR3 runs to 16 residues. V shed 4 bases, J shed 8 bases, and the junction held 15 bases outside the gene matches. The CDR3 DNA is TGTGCCAGCAGCTCACGGGGACAGGATCCCTTGGGGGGCTACACCTTC. Translating it yields CASSSRGQDPLGGYTF.

The gene calls are TRBV5-6 and TRBJ2-3, with 11 bases identical to TRBD2. V was clipped by 1 base and J by 3 bases; unmatched bases: 4. The CDR3 totals 16 residues. Germline V lookup: CDR1 SGHDT, CDR2 YYEEEE. CDR3 sequence (DNA): TGTGCCAGCAGCTTGAAGCTAGCGGGGGGTACAGATACGCAGTATTTT. Translated, it gives CASSLKLAGGTDTQYF. The whole variable domain, filled in from reference TRBV5-6 and TRBJ2-3, reads DAGVTQSPTHLIKTRGQQVTLRCSPKSGHDTVSWYQQALGQGPQFIFQYYEEEERQRGNFPDRFSGHQFPNYSSELNVNALLLGDSALYLCASSLKLAGGTDTQYFGPGTRLTVL.

The chain combines TRBV6-5 with TRBJ1-1; 7 bases align to TRBD1. This CDR3 spans 13 amino acids. With V trimmed by 7 bases and J by 5 bases, 7 bases remained unmatched. Germline assignment: CDR1 MNHEY and CDR2 SVGAGI. The CDR3 here is CASIKLRGTEAFF. The CDR3 DNA follows: TGTGCCAGCATCAAACTCAGGGGGACTGAAGCTTTCTTT.

The CDR3 DNA is TGTGCCAGTATGCGGGGGAGGGGACCTTCCTACGAGCAGTACTTC. Its protein is CASMRGRGPSYEQYF. This sequence joins TRBV19 and TRBJ2-7, with TRBD2 matching 7 bases. The CDR3 totals 15 residues. V shed 7 bases and J 1 base; nucleotides not matched to a gene: 10. CDR1 and CDR2 from the germline V gene are LNHDA and SQIVND (reference sequence).

This chain uses TRBV5-8 with TRBJ1-1; D is undetermined. Germline CDR1 and CDR2: SGHTS and YDEGEE. Trimming pared 5 bases from V and 1 base from J, leaving 6 bases between. The CDR3 contains 12 residues. CDR3 in DNA: TGTGCCAGCAGGGAGACGAACACTGAAGCTTTCTTT. Translated, it gives CASRETNTEAFF.

The chain links TRBV6-1 to TRBJ2-2; TRBD1 matches 8 bases. CDR3 length: 14 residues. V was pared by 6 bases and J by 1 base, with 1 base of the junction left unmatched. The germline CDR1 and CDR2 sequences are MNHNS and SASEGT. CDR3 bases: TGTGCCAGCAGGGACAGGGAGAACACCGGGGAGCTGTTTTTT. Protein sequence: CASRDRENTGELFF.

The J gene is TRBJ1-2, the V gene TRBV2; the D gene is possibly TRBD1 (6 bases). Trimming removed 7 bases from V and 8 bases from J, with 20 bases in between. CDR1 is SNHLY and CDR2 is FYNNEI in the germline V gene. This CDR3 contains 14 residues. Written as DNA, the CDR3 is TGTGCCAGCAACGTCGGGGGGCTCGTGGAAGGCTACACCTTC. Amino acids: CASNVGGLVEGYTF.

In its sample, this clone was seen a few times. J is TRBJ1-1 and V is TRBV6-5; D gene ambiguous. The CDR3 contains 16 residues. The germline CDR1 and CDR2 sequences are MNHEY and SVGAGI. V lost 0 bases, J lost 2 bases, and 13 bases lay in between. The CDR3 DNA reads TGTGCCAGCAGTTACTCGAGTTCGGGCGGTAACACTGAAGCTTTCTTT. Its protein product is CASSYSSSGGNTEAFF.

The V call is TRBV18, the J call TRBJ2-3; 7 bases map to TRBD2. This CDR3 region has 15 residues. The V and J ends lost 0 bases and 3 bases, in that order; junction bases with no gene match: 3. Per germline, CDR1 KGHSH and CDR2 LQKENI. CDR3 bases: TGTGCCAGCTCACCACCGACGGGAGGTACAGATACGCAGTATTTT. Its translation is CASSPPTGGTDTQYF.

CDR3: CASSFRLWDRGDYEQYF. The CDR3 DNA reads as TGTGCCAGCAGTTTTCGGCTTTGGGACAGGGGGGACTACGAGCAGTACTTC. The chain uses TRBV28 and TRBJ2-7, with 11 bases identical to TRBD1. The trim removed 3 bases at V and 3 bases at J, leaving 10 bases unmatched. This CDR3 has 17 residues. The germline V gene has CDR1 MDHEN and CDR2 SYDVKM.

The rearrangement uses TRBV5-4 and TRBJ2-5; 7 nucleotides align to TRBD2. The germline V gene has CDR1 SGHNT and CDR2 YYREEE (reference sequence). The CDR3 has 14 amino acids. V shed 1 base and J 3 bases; nucleotides not matched to a gene: 3. The CDR3 spells CASSLRAGEETQYF. The CDR3 nucleotides are TGTGCCAGCAGCTTGAGGGCGGGGGAAGAGACCCAGTACTTC.

The chain recombines TRBV6-1 with TRBJ2-6, with 8 bases matching TRBD1. This CDR3 comprises 15 residues. The V gene's germline CDR1 is MNHNS and CDR2 SASEGT. Trimming took 7 bases from V and 0 from J; bases not matched to a gene: 2. The DNA for the CDR3 is TGTGCCAGCACAACAGGGGGCTCTGGGGCCAACGTCCTGACTTTC. Translation gives CASTTGGSGANVLTF.

The chain has TRBV5-1 and TRBJ1-1; D possibly corresponds to TRBD1 (5 bases). CDR1 is SGHRS and CDR2 is YFSETQ in the germline V gene. This CDR3 region has 15 residues. V was pared by 1 base and J by 3 bases, with 13 bases between. Here the CDR3 reads CASSLSSGDHTEAFF. In DNA form, the CDR3 reads TGCGCCAGCAGCTTGAGTTCCGGGGACCACACTGAAGCTTTCTTT.

The V gene is TRBV19, the J gene TRBJ1-5; tentatively, D is TRBD1 (5 bases). Per the germline V gene, CDR1 is LNHDA and CDR2 is SQIVND (reference sequence). Deletions cut 4 bases from V and 3 bases from J, with 10 bases between. This CDR3 is 14 amino acids long. CDR3 in DNA: TGTGCCAGTAGTAGCGACAGCCCCAATCAGCCCCAGCATTTT. As protein: CASSSDSPNQPQHF.

This chain joins TRBV2 and TRBJ1-2; no firm D call. This CDR3 contains 13 residues. CDR1 is SNHLY and CDR2 is FYNNEI in the germline V gene. Trimming pared 5 bases from V and 0 bases from J, leaving 7 bases between. The CDR3 region is CASSSGTNYGYTF. CDR3 coding DNA: TGTGCCAGCAGTTCCGGGACTAACTATGGCTACACCTTC.

The count of this clone is one. The chain employs TRBV5-5 and TRBJ1-4; TRBD1 might be the D (5 bases). The length of the CDR3 is 13 residues. Germline values: CDR1 SGHKS, CDR2 YYEKEE (reference sequence). V lost 4 bases, J lost 6 bases, and 10 bases lay in between. The chain's CDR3 is CASSGREYEKLFF. In nucleotides, the CDR3 is TGTGCCAGCAGCGGCAGGGAATATGAAAAACTGTTTTTT.

The chain links TRBV11-2 to TRBJ2-5, with TRBD2 identical over 13 bases. V lost 6 bases to trimming and J lost 2 bases; unmatched junction nucleotides: 12. The CDR3 loop spans 18 amino acids. Germline V lookup: CDR1 SGHAT, CDR2 FQNNGV. The CDR3 region is CASRGQWTSGGVQETQYF. In nucleotides, the CDR3 is TGTGCCAGCAGGGGACAATGGACTAGCGGGGGTGTACAAGAGACCCAGTACTTC.

This sequence joins TRBV7-3 and TRBJ2-5; 15 positions match TRBD2. This CDR3 is 18 amino acids long. The germline V gene encodes CDR1 SGHTA and CDR2 FQGTGA. V dropped 3 bases and J dropped 0; count of bases not matched to a gene: 5. The CDR3 loop is CASSLGLAGGSYQETQYF. CDR3 DNA sequence: TGTGCCAGCAGCTTGGGACTAGCGGGGGGCTCGTACCAAGAGACCCAGTACTTC.

The V call is TRBV2, the J call TRBJ2-5, with 7 bases that match TRBD1. Germline V gives CDR1 SNHLY, CDR2 FYNNEI. The CDR3 sequence is 13 residues long. V lost 7 bases to trimming and J lost 5 bases; unmatched junction nucleotides: 7. Here the CDR3 DNA reads TGTGCCAGCACACAGGGGTTAAAGGAGACCCAGTACTTC. It codes for CASTQGLKETQYF.

This rearrangement joins TRBV5-1 to TRBJ2-7, with 11 bases fitting TRBD1. The CDR3 is 15 amino acids. The J segment lost 3 bases and the V segment lost 4 bases, leaving 6 bases of the junction unmatched. The germline CDR1 and CDR2 sequences are SGHRS and YFSETQ. In DNA, the CDR3 is TGCGCCAGCAGCCCCGGGACAGGGGGAATCTACGAGCAGTACTTC. It specifies CASSPGTGGIYEQYF.

This chain connects TRBV4-3 to TRBJ1-6, with D perhaps TRBD1 (5 bases). Trimming shortened V by 4 bases and J by 12 bases, and 13 bases separated the two germline ends. Germline V gene data show CDR1 as LGHNA and CDR2 as YSLEER. The CDR3 has 13 amino acids. The CDR3 coding sequence is TGCGCCAGCAGCCCCGATTTGGGACTACCCCTCCACTTT. This encodes CASSPDLGLPLHF.